Listed here is a single T cell receptor beta chain. Participants' reported clinical history set cohort assignment. Methods used by the authors: Reference gene primer amplification in the assay estimated nucleated cell counts. The method was immunoSEQ multiplex PCR; TCRdb's version includes in-frame clones alone and lacks a portion of them. Clone size and V and J calls were adopted from that table, with D and trimming inferred from the DNA. The sample shows around 340,000 clones, 80% to 90% of them seen only once. This sample is part of a study of blood T cell repertoires in COVID-19. Study-level information: T cells, B-cell-depleted T cells, or PBMCs provided the cDNA or gDNA that served as material.

Germline values: CDR1 SGHRS, CDR2 YFSETQ. The CDR3 loop spans 15 amino acids. Trimming pared 1 base from V and 6 bases from J, leaving 16 bases between. Sequenced material: PBMCs or T cells enriched from blood (not recorded which). The TCR originated in a woman between 40 and 55 years old with acute COVID-19. The chain couples TRBV5-1 to TRBJ1-1, with D maybe TRBD1 (5 bases). For the CDR3, the DNA is TGCGCCAGCAGCTTGAAAGGGCAGGGAGGGGCTGAAGCTTTCTTT. The encoded protein is CASSLKGQGGAEAFF. Using reference TRBV5-1 and TRBJ1-1 for the parts outside the CDR3, the full variable domain is KAGVTQTPRYLIKTRGQQVTLSCSPISGHRSVSWYQQTPGQGLQFLFEYFSETQRNKGNFPGRFSGRQFSNSRSEMNVSTLELGDSALYLCASSLKGQGGAEAFFGQGTRLTVV.